This TCR beta chain is drawn from a study of Graves' ophthalmopathy and Graves' hyperthyroidism. Study observations and caveats: Separation of ophthalmopathy from stable hyperthyroidism was achieved by a 13-signature model, at 85% to 90% sensitivity and 81.08% specificity. For predicting ophthalmopathy progression, the model had 70.59% sensitivity and 72.22% specificity. Blood was where most expanded thyroid clonotypes above 0.001 frequency also turned up.

The germline gives CDR1 SGHAT, CDR2 FQNNGV. V lost 5 bases, J lost 5 bases, and 15 bases lay in between. This CDR3 has 14 residues. This clonotype was recorded many times. Its specificity is not known. Scientists amplified the TCR beta CDR3 regions from RNA transcripts. The library came from an HTBI-primed first-round RT-PCR and a second-round multiplex PCR. TCRdb called the multiplex PCR reads again in MiXCR, with one record for every CDR3 protein. The data hold approximately 210,000 distinct CDR3 sequences, with 20% to 25% observed a single time. This clonotype originated in a woman aged 50 to 60 with Graves' ophthalmopathy. This chain uses TRBV11-2 with TRBJ2-5; D gene ambiguous. Sequencing was done on a sample of peripheral blood. The CDR3 coding sequence is TGTGCCAGCAGCGCAGCCTCGTCTTGGGAGACCCAGTACTTC. It specifies CASSAASSWETQYF.